The 4 T cell receptor beta chains reported below all come from one sample, sequenced in a study of T-cell reconstitution after alpha-beta-depleted transplantation in children (dated by TCRdb to 2016 to 2017). The method was PCR. TCRdb names Illumina HiSeq 2500 as the instrument used. TCR library preparation used molecular barcoding, with unique molecular identifiers applied to normalize quantification of the TCRbeta repertoire. Using fastp trimming at Q25 and MiXCR clonotype assembly, TCRdb reanalyzed the public sequencing data and kept in-frame beta chains. Each entry is one CDR3 protein sequence, shown with its most common DNA and genes. For this sample the table gives roughly 250,000 distinct CDR3 sequences, of which roughly 7.7% were detected only once. The ten largest make up 6% to 7% of the sample. The sample's treatment or condition, from its label and the paper: allogeneic hematopoietic cell transplantation with graft depleted of TCRalphabeta T cells and CD19 B cells.

The sequencing used PBMCs, mostly from graft donor cells, collected 180 days after TCRalphabeta/CD19-depleted stem cell transplant. The receptors were gathered from a male patient aged 10 to 17 who had a stem cell transplant for acute lymphoblastic leukemia, so the T cells may come from the graft donor.

At least ten counts were recorded for this clonotype. The junction and the germline gene differ at one end; a read error may be behind it. V and J are TRBV20-1 and TRBJ2-7; no clear D gene. This CDR3 has 15 residues. The germline V gene encodes CDR1 DFQATT and CDR2 SNEGSKA (reference sequence). The CDR3: CSAREARSFSNEQYF. CDR3 DNA: TGCAGTGCTAGAGAAGCTAGGAGTTTCTCCAACGAGCAGTACTTC.

Points on this clonotype: A much larger clone lies a single base off, so this may be a read error. V usage is TRBV14 and J usage is TRBJ2-7, with D unresolved. The CDR3 loop spans 13 amino acids. CDR1 is SGHDN and CDR2 is FVKESK in the germline V gene. The CDR3 sequence: CASSRAGSGERYF. The CDR3 bases are TGTGCCAGCAGCCGGGCAGGATCCGGCGAGCGGTACTTC.

This clonotype has at least ten counts. This chain joins TRBV29-1 and TRBJ1-1; D not certain. The germline V gene has CDR1 SQVTM and CDR2 ANQGSEA. The CDR3 is 11 residues long. V shed 2 bases and J shed 2 bases, with 3 bases lying between them. CDR3 in DNA: TGCAGCGTTGAATCAAACACTGAAGCTTTCTTT. Encoded protein: CSVESNTEAFF.

This clonotype has at least ten counts. The CDR3 bases are TGTGCCAGCAGTGATGGGTACACAGATACGCAGTATTTT. It yields the protein CASSDGYTDTQYF. The chain combines TRBV2 with TRBJ2-3; D unclear. Germline CDR1 and CDR2: SNHLY and FYNNEI. V shed 3 bases and J shed 2 bases, with 6 bases lying between them. This CDR3 is 13 amino acids long.